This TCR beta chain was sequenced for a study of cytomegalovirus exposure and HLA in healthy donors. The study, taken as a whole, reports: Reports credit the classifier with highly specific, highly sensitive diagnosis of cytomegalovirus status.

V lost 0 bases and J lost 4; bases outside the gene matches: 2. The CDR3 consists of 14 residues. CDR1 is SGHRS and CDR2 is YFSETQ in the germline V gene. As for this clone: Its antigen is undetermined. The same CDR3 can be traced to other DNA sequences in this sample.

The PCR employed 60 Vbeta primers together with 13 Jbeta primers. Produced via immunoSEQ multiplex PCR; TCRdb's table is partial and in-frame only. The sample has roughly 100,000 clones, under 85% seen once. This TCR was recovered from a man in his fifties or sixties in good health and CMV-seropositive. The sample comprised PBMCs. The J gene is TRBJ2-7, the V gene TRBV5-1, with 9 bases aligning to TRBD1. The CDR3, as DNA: TGCGCCAGCAGCTTGGACAGGGGGCCATACGAGCAGTACTTC. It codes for CASSLDRGPYEQYF.